Listed here are 27 T cell receptor beta chains from one sample, sequenced in a study of neurological immune-mediated disorders. TCRdb itself ran the 5' RACE reads through MiXCR, one entry per CDR3 protein. The sample lists tens of thousands of distinct CDR3 sequences, under 4.5% occurring once. The sample comprised PBMCs. All receptors derive from a woman between 45 and 65 years old with multiple sclerosis.

This clonotype was detected many times. The chain joins TRBV6-5 to TRBJ2-2; D perhaps matches TRBD1 (6 bases). V lost 11 bases and J 3 bases, leaving 16 bases between the germline ends. The CDR3 length is 14 residues. In germline, CDR1 is MNHEY, CDR2 SVGAGI. CDR3 nucleotides: TGTGCCTCATCTAGACAGGAAGACACCGGGGAGCTGTTTTTT. It encodes CASSRQEDTGELFF.

Many counts were recorded for this clonotype. The V call is TRBV20-1, the J call TRBJ1-4; 8 positions match TRBD1. The V and J ends lost 5 bases and 7 bases, in that order; junction bases with no gene match: 9. The length of the CDR3 is 14 residues. The V gene's germline CDR1 is DFQATT and CDR2 SNEGSKA (reference sequence). The CDR3 DNA is TGCAGTGCTGGGAAAGACAGGGGAATTGAAAAACTGTTTTTT. Amino acids: CSAGKDRGIEKLFF.

In this sample, this clonotype turned up many times. J is TRBJ2-3 and V is TRBV9; D is perhaps TRBD2 (5 bases). The CDR3 contains 15 residues. Germline V gene lookup returns CDR1 SGDLS and CDR2 YYNGEE. V was cut by 0 bases and J by 2 bases, with 10 bases left in between. The CDR3 loop reads CASSVASPNTDTQYF. The CDR3 DNA reads as TGTGCCAGCAGCGTAGCTAGCCCGAACACAGATACGCAGTATTTT. Full variable domain (missing parts from reference TRBV9 and TRBJ2-3): DSGVTQTPKHLITATGQRVTLRCSPRSGDLSVYWYQQSLDQGLQFLIQYYNGEERAKGNILERFSAQQFPDLHSELNLSSLELGDSALYFCASSVASPNTDTQYFGPGTRLTVL.

This clonotype was observed many times. The chain links TRBV20-1 to TRBJ1-2; D is possibly TRBD1 (6 bases). V was pared by 6 bases and J by 4 bases, with 15 bases between. Germline CDR1 reads DFQATT; CDR2 reads SNEGSKA (reference sequence). CDR3 length equals 13 residues. CDR3 in DNA: TGCAGTGCAGAAAACAGGGAGCTCTATGGCTACACCTTC. Amino acid sequence: CSAENRELYGYTF.

This clonotype was recorded many times. The CDR3 region is CASSYSSLGETQYF. DNA for the CDR3: TGTGCCAGCAGTTACTCGAGCCTCGGAGAGACCCAGTACTTC. This rearrangement joins TRBV6-5 to TRBJ2-5; D call uncertain. V lost 0 bases and J 4 bases, leaving 9 bases between the germline ends. This CDR3 has 14 residues. Germline V lookup: CDR1 MNHEY, CDR2 SVGAGI.

This clonotype has only a few counts. The V and J genes are TRBV18 and TRBJ1-5; D is undetermined. The germline V gene has CDR1 KGHSH and CDR2 LQKENI. Trimming shortened V by 3 bases and J by 0 bases, and 9 bases separated the two germline ends. This CDR3 contains 15 residues. CDR3 DNA sequence: TGTGCCAGCTCACCGGGCGGATATAGCAATCAGCCCCAGCATTTT. Translated: CASSPGGYSNQPQHF.

This clonotype was observed at least ten times. The chain has TRBV24-1 and TRBJ2-2; D possibly corresponds to TRBD1 (5 bases). Trimming cost V 4 bases and J 3 bases, with 14 bases left between them. The germline V gene encodes CDR1 KGHDR and CDR2 SFDVKD. The CDR3 loop spans 16 amino acids. In DNA, the CDR3 is TGTGCCACCAGTGACCCAGTACAGGAAGACACCGGGGAGCTGTTTTTT. This sequence encodes CATSDPVQEDTGELFF.

This clonotype was recorded many times. The gene calls are TRBV4-1 and TRBJ2-7, with TRBD1 matching over 7 bases. The V and J ends lost 0 bases and 3 bases, in that order; junction bases with no gene match: 5. The CDR3 has 15 residues. CDR1 MGHRA and CDR2 YSYEKL come from the germline V gene. The CDR3 DNA follows: TGCGCCAGCAGCCAAGACCCGGGACAGCTCTACGAGCAGTACTTC. It encodes CASSQDPGQLYEQYF.

In its sample, this clonotype was seen many times. The V and J genes are TRBV5-1 and TRBJ1-2, with 10 bases fitting TRBD1. The CDR3 length is 14 residues. The germline gives CDR1 SGHRS, CDR2 YFSETQ. V dropped 5 bases and J dropped 4; count of bases not matched to a gene: 5. CDR3 protein: CASSSGQGTYGYTF. The CDR3 DNA follows: TGCGCCAGCAGTTCGGGACAGGGGACCTATGGCTACACCTTC.

This clonotype was counted ten times or more. The chain carries TRBV5-1 and TRBJ2-2, with D perhaps being TRBD1 or TRBD2 (5 bases each). Germline-derived CDR1 and CDR2 are SGHRS and YFSETQ. With 3 bases removed from V and 3 bases from J, the gap between germline ends came to 21 bases. This CDR3 spans 18 amino acids. This chain's CDR3 is CASSSSPRASGYTGELFF. In DNA, the CDR3 is TGCGCCAGCAGCTCAAGCCCCAGGGCCTCGGGGTACACCGGGGAGCTGTTTTTT.

This clonotype was seen at least ten times. The chain joins TRBV6-2 or TRBV6-3 to TRBJ2-2; the match to TRBD1 covers 8 bases. The CDR3 runs to 15 residues. Germline lookup yields CDR1 MNHEY and CDR2 SVGEGT. Losses at the gene ends were 3 bases for V and 3 bases for J; bases not matched to a gene: 3. The CDR3 is CASSYLDRDTGELFF. The CDR3 DNA reads as TGTGCCAGCAGTTATCTGGACAGGGACACCGGGGAGCTGTTTTTT.

This clonotype has ten or more counts. The chain recombines TRBV5-1 with TRBJ2-1; 9 nucleotides line up with TRBD2. The CDR3 totals 17 residues. The junction had 4 bases not matched to a gene; V was cut back by 0 bases and J by 0 bases. The germline V gene has CDR1 SGHRS and CDR2 YFSETQ. The CDR3 loop is CASSLGNSGGSYNEQFF. CDR3 in DNA: TGCGCCAGCAGCTTGGGCAATAGCGGGGGCTCCTACAATGAGCAGTTCTTC.

This clonotype occurred many times. This chain joins TRBV5-1 and TRBJ2-7; 8 bases match TRBD1. The CDR3 length is 14 residues. J was trimmed by 2 bases and V by 0 bases; bases with no gene match: 1. Germline V gives CDR1 SGHRS, CDR2 YFSETQ. CDR3: CASSLVRGPYEQYF. CDR3 DNA sequence: TGCGCCAGCAGCTTGGTCAGGGGGCCCTACGAGCAGTACTTC. Full variable domain (remainder filled in from reference TRBV5-1 and TRBJ2-7): KAGVTQTPRYLIKTRGQQVTLSCSPISGHRSVSWYQQTPGQGLQFLFEYFSETQRNKGNFPGRFSGRQFSNSRSEMNVSTLELGDSALYLCASSLVRGPYEQYFGPGTRLTVT.

Comments on this clonotype: The CDR3 end shows no conserved phenylalanine or tryptophan, and so a read error is likely. The V and J genes are TRBV7-9 and TRBJ1-1; D unresolved. Between the trimmed V and J ends, which lost 1 base and 5 bases, there was a span of 2 bases. There are 11 residues in the CDR3. Germline assignment: CDR1 SEHNR and CDR2 FQNEAQ (reference sequence). The DNA of the CDR3 is TGTGCCAGCAGCTTAGTTACTGAAGCTTTCATT. It codes for CASSLVTEAFI.

In its sample, this clonotype was seen many times. The V call is TRBV7-2, the J call TRBJ1-1; a possible D gene is TRBD1 (5 bases). This CDR3 comprises 14 residues. The germline V gene encodes CDR1 SGHTA and CDR2 FQGNSA. V shed 2 bases and J shed 3 bases, with 10 bases lying between them. CDR3 in DNA: TGTGCCAGCAGCTTACAAGAGGGGTACACTGAAGCTTTCTTT. Its protein product is CASSLQEGYTEAFF.

The sample holds many counts of this clonotype. This rearrangement joins TRBV5-1 to TRBJ1-1, with D perhaps matching TRBD1 (5 bases). V lost 2 bases to trimming and J lost 0 bases, with 11 bases between them. Per germline, CDR1 SGHRS and CDR2 YFSETQ. This CDR3 has 15 residues. In nucleotides, the CDR3 is TGCGCCAGCAGCTTCGGACATGACCTGAACACTGAAGCTTTCTTT. It encodes CASSFGHDLNTEAFF.

This clonotype was seen many times. V and J are TRBV5-1 and TRBJ1-4, with 7 bases identical to TRBD1. CDR3 size: 17 residues. From germline, CDR1 is SGHRS and CDR2 YFSETQ. Trimming cost V 4 bases and J 7 bases; bases outside gene matches: 16. The CDR3 sequence: CASSPDRARLGGEKLFF. The CDR3 bases are TGCGCCAGCAGCCCCGACAGGGCGAGATTAGGCGGTGAAAAACTGTTTTTT. The complete variable domain, with remaining parts taken from reference TRBV5-1 and TRBJ1-4, reads KAGVTQTPRYLIKTRGQQVTLSCSPISGHRSVSWYQQTPGQGLQFLFEYFSETQRNKGNFPGRFSGRQFSNSRSEMNVSTLELGDSALYLCASSPDRARLGGEKLFFGSGTQLSVL.

Ten or more counts support this clonotype. This chain uses TRBV11-2 with TRBJ2-1, with 8 bases fitting TRBD1. From germline, CDR1 is SGHAT and CDR2 FQNNGV. The J segment lost 2 bases and the V segment lost 3 bases, leaving 3 bases of the junction unmatched. CDR3 length equals 15 residues. CDR3 in DNA: TGTGCCAGCAGCTTTGACAGGGGCGCCTACAATGAGCAGTTCTTC. This codes for CASSFDRGAYNEQFF.

In regard to this clonotype: A much larger clone lies a single base off, so this may be a read error. J is TRBJ2-4 and V is TRBV6-2 or TRBV6-3, with 8 nucleotides matching TRBD1. In germline, CDR1 is MNHEY, CDR2 SVGEGT. The CDR3 length is 16 residues. CDR3 in amino acids: CASSYWGQEIKKIQYF. The CDR3 DNA is TGTGCCAGCAGTTACTGGGGACAGGAGATCAAAAAAATTCAGTACTTC.

This clonotype was seen ten or more times. The chain joins TRBV10-3 to TRBJ2-7; D gene uncertain. The V gene lost 3 bases and the J gene lost 4 bases, with 4 bases spanning the gap. This CDR3 is built from 11 residues. Germline values: CDR1 ENHRY, CDR2 SYGVKD. CDR3 in DNA: TGTGCCATCAGTGACACTTACGAGCAGTACTTC. Translation gives CAISDTYEQYF.

This clonotype was recorded many times. The chain combines TRBV7-8 with TRBJ1-1; 8 nucleotides agree with TRBD1. CDR3 size: 15 residues. Germline-derived CDR1 and CDR2 are SGHVS and FQNEAQ. Trimming cost V 4 bases and J 1 base; bases outside gene matches: 5. This chain's CDR3 is CASSSRGRENTEAFF. The CDR3 coding sequence is TGTGCCAGCAGCTCCAGGGGGCGGGAGAACACTGAAGCTTTCTTT.

There are many counts of this clonotype. The V gene is TRBV20-1, the J gene TRBJ2-5, with D perhaps assigned TRBD1 or TRBD2 (5 bases each). The ends were cut back, 0 bases at V and 2 bases at J, with 16 bases in the middle. This CDR3 has 16 amino acids. Germline CDR1 DFQATT, CDR2 SNEGSKA (reference sequence). The CDR3 protein is CSARDSGREWQETQYF. The CDR3 nucleotides read TGCAGTGCTAGAGATTCGGGCAGGGAGTGGCAAGAGACCCAGTACTTC.

Many counts were recorded for this clonotype. CDR3 protein: CASSLIGETQYF. The DNA for the CDR3 is TGTGCCAGCAGTTTAATTGGTGAGACCCAGTACTTC. The V and J genes are TRBV12-3 or TRBV12-4 and TRBJ2-5; D gene ambiguous. V lost 2 bases, J lost 5 bases, and 6 bases lay in between. The CDR3 length is 12 residues.

This clonotype was counted ten times or more. The gene calls are TRBV4-2 and TRBJ2-1, with TRBD2 as a possible D gene (6 bases). Germline V CDR1 and CDR2: LGHNA, YNFKEQ. The CDR3 is 17 residues long. The V gene lost 0 bases and the J gene lost 6 bases, with 18 bases spanning the gap. Here the CDR3 DNA reads TGTGCCAGCAGCCAAGATCTGAAAGGAGGGATCCTCAATGAGCAGTTCTTC. Translated: CASSQDLKGGILNEQFF.

This clonotype showed up many times. The chain combines TRBV6-5 with TRBJ2-1; 9 bases match TRBD1. This CDR3 has 13 residues. V shed 2 bases and J 8 bases; nucleotides not matched to a gene: 1. Germline CDR1 reads MNHEY; CDR2 reads SVGAGI. This CDR3 reads CASSYGQGYEQFF. For the CDR3, the DNA is TGTGCCAGCAGTTACGGACAGGGGTATGAGCAGTTCTTC.

This clonotype was counted many times. The CDR3 is CSAAHPATGEQYF. DNA for the CDR3: TGCAGTGCTGCCCACCCCGCCACGGGGGAGCAGTACTTC. This sequence joins TRBV20-1 and TRBJ2-7; a possible D gene is TRBD2 (5 bases). The CDR3 is 13 amino acids. CDR1 and CDR2 from the germline V gene are DFQATT and SNEGSKA (reference sequence). Trimming cost V 5 bases and J 7 bases, with 18 bases left between them.

This clonotype was seen at least ten times. The CDR3, as DNA: TGCAGTGCAAAGGGGAATAGCAATCAGCCCCAGCATTTT. This codes for CSAKGNSNQPQHF. The chain couples TRBV20-1 to TRBJ1-5; a possible D gene is TRBD1 (5 bases). CDR3 size: 13 residues. In germline, CDR1 is DFQATT, CDR2 SNEGSKA (reference sequence). V lost 6 bases, J lost 0 bases, and 9 bases lay in between.